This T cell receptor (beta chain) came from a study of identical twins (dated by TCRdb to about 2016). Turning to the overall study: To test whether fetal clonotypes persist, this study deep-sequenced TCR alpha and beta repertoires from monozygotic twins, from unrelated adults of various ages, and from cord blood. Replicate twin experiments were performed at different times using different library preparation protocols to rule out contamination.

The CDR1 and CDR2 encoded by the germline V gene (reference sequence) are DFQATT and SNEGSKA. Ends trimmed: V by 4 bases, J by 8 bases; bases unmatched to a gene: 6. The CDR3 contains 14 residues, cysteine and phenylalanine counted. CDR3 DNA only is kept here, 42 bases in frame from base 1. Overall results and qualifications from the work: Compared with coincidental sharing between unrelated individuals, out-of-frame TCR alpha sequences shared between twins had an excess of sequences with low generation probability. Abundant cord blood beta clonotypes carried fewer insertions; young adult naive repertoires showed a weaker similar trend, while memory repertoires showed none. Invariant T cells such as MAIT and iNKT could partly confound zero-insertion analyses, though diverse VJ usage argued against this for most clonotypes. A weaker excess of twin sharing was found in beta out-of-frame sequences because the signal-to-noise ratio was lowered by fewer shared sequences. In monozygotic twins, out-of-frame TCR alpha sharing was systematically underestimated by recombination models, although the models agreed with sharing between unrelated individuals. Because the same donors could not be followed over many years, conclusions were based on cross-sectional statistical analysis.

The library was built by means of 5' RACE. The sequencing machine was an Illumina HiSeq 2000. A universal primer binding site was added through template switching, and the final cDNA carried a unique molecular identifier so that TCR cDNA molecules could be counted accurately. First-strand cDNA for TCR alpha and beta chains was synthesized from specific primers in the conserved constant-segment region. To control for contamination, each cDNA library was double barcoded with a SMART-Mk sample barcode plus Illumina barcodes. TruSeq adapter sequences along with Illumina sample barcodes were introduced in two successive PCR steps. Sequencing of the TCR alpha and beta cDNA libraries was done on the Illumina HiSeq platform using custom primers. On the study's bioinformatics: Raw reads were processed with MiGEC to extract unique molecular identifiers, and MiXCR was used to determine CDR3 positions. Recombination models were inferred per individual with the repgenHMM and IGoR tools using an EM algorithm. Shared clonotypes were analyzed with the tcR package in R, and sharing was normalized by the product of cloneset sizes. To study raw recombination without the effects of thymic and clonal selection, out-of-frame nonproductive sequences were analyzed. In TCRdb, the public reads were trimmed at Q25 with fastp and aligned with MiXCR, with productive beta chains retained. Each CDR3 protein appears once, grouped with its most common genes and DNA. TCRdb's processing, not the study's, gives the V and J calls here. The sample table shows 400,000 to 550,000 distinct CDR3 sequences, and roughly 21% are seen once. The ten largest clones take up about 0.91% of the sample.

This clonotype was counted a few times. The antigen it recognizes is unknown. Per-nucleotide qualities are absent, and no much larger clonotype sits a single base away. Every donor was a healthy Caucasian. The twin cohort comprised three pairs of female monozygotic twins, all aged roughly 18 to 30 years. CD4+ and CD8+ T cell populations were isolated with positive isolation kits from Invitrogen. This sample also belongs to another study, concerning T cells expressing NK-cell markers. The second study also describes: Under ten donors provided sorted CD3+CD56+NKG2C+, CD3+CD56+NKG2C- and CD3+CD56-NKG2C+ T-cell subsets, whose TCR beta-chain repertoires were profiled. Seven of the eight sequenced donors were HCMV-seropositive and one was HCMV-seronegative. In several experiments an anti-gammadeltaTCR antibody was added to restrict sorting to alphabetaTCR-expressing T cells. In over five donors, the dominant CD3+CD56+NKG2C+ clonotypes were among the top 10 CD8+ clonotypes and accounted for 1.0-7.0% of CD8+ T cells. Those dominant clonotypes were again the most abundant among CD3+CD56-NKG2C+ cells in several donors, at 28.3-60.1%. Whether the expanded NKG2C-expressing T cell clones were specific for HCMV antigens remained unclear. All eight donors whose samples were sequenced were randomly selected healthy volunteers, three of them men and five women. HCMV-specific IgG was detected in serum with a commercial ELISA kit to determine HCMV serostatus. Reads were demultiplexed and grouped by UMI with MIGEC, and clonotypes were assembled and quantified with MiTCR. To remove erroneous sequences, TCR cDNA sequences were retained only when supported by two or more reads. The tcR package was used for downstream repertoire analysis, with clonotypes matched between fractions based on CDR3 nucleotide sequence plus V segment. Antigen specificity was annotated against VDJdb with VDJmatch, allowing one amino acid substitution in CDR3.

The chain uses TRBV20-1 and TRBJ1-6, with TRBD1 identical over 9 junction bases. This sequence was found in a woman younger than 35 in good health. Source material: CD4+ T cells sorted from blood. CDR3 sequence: CSAKGTGMDSPLHF. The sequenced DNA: TGCAGTGCTAAAGGGACAGGGATGGATTCACCCCTCCACTTT.